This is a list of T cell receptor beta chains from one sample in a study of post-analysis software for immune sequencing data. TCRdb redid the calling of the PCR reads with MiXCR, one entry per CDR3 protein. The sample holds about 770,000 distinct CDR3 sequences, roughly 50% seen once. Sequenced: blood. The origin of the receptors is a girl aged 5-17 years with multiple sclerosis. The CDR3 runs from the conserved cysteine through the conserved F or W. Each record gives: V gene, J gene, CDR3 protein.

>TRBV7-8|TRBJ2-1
CASSVAGTRNEQFF
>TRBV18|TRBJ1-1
CASSPSRLVSEAFF
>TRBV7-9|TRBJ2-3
CASSILGTDTQYF
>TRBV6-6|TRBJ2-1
CASSYRAGNSYNEQFF
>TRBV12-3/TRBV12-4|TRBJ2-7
CASGHGGGEQYF
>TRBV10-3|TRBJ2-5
CAISTTKTPLNQQETLYF
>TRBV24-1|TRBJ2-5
CATRGGGQETQYF
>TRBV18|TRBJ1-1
CASSQGASTEAFF
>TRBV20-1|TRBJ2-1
CSALPSSGRANEQFF
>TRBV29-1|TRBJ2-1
CSVAAQGAFNERFF
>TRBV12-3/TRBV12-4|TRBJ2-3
CATNPGTGSTDTQYF
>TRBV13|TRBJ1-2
CASSSRTGENPYGYTF
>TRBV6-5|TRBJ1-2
CASSNRGGRFGYTF
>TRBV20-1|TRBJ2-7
CSGGVSSYEQYF
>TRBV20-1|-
CSARGEVSYEQYF
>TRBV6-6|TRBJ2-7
CASSPTGWEQYF
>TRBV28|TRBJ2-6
CASSSLSGGTGANVLTF
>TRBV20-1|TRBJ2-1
CSALGVSEQFF
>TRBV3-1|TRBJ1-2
CASSQQTGKGGYTF
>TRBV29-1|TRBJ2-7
CSVARDLTYEQYF
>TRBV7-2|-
CASSLEVGWGTQYF
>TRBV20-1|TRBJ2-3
CSAPGTSPTDTQYF
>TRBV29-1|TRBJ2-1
CSVLRPGLSNEQFF
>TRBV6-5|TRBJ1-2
CASSPDIQRGYTF
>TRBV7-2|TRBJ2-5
CASSLERRGQILETQYF
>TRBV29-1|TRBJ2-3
CSVEPSGWGGDTQYF
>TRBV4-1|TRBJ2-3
CASSPSGTESTDTQYF
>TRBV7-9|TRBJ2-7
CASSPSGTTNEQYF
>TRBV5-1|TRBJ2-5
CASSSLWGGETQYF